This T cell receptor beta chain was profiled in a study of neurological immune-mediated disorders. TCRdb used MiXCR to reprocess the 5' RACE reads, holding one entry per CDR3 protein. The top ten hold approximately 5% of the sample, which has about 90,000 distinct CDR3 sequences, about 13% seen once. This CDR3 spans 17 amino acids. Unmatched junction bases numbered 6, after V lost 5 bases and J lost 3 bases. The germline CDR1 and CDR2 sequences are SGHTA and FQGNSA. This clonotype was detected ten times or more. Regarding time point: longitudinal time-point 2. V and J are TRBV7-2 and TRBJ2-1, with 14 positions matching TRBD2. Sequencing used PBMCs. The origin of this receptor is a female donor with HTLV-1-associated myelopathy (HAM/TSP). The CDR3 here is CASSPRTSGGSYNEQFF. The CDR3 coding sequence is TGTGCCAGCAGCCCTAGGACTAGCGGGGGGAGCTACAATGAGCAGTTCTTC.